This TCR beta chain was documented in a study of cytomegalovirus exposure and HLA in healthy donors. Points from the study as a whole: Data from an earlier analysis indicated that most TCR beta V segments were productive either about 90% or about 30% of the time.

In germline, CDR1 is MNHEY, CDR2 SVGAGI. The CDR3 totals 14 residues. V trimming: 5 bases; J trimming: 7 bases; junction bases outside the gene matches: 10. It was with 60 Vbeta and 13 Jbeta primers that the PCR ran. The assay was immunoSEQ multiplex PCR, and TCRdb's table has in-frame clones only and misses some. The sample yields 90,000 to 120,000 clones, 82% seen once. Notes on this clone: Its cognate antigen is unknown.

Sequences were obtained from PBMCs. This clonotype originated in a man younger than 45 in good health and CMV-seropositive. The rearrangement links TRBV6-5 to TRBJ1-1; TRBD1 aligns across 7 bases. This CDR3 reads CASSEGGGWNEAFF. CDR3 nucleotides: TGTGCCAGCAGTGAAGGAGGGGGCTGGAATGAAGCTTTCTTT.